The clone carrying this T cell receptor (beta chain) was picked up many times. Its antigen is as yet unknown. This record belongs to a study of read filtering for tumor transcriptome and immune sequencing. Findings and caveats of the study: RNA-seq captured clonotypes less deeply and reliably than IR-seq.

From about 400 ng of RNA, a library with molecular barcoded alpha/delta and beta/gamma adaptors was made. TCRdb redid the calling of the reads with MiXCR, one entry per CDR3 protein. The sample lists more than 35,000 distinct CDR3 sequences; about 15% were seen once. The CDR3 contains 12 residues. Unmatched junction bases numbered 3, after V lost 10 bases and J lost 1 base. Germline assignment: CDR1 ENHRY and CDR2 SYGVKD. The sequence came from a donor at least 40 years old with multiple myeloma. The material sequenced was a population of CD138-negative cells sorted from bone marrow. The rearrangement uses TRBV10-3 and TRBJ2-5, with 7 bases aligning to TRBD1. CDR3 protein: CASGQAQETQYF. The CDR3 coding sequence is TGTGCCAGCGGACAGGCCCAAGAGACCCAGTACTTC.